The rows below give T cell receptor beta chains drawn from one sample of a study of blood T cell repertoires in COVID-19. This table comes from immunoSEQ multiplex PCR, and its TCRdb copy is limited to in-frame clones, with some not included. The sample has 60,000 to 70,000 clones, 65% to 75% seen once. Sequencing input: peripheral blood. These receptors were taken from an elderly woman with acute or convalescent COVID-19. Each CDR3 is given with its conserved first and last residue. The D gene is left open where the match is weak. The size entry is marked missing in some rows and otherwise reads once, few, many or a size class.

j_gene: TRBJ2-5
v_gene: TRBV3-1/TRBV3-2
d_gene: TRBD1
abundance: NA
CDR3aa: CASSPQGAGETQYF
CDR3nt: TGTGCCAGCAGCCCGCAGGGGGCGGGGGAGACCCAGTACTTC

j_gene: TRBJ2-1
v_gene: TRBV5-1
d_gene: TRBD2
abundance: NA
CDR3aa: CASSFVSSGSQPFF
CDR3nt: TGCGCCAGCAGCTTCGTCTCTAGCGGGAGTCAGCCGTTCTTC

j_gene: TRBJ2-2
v_gene: TRBV19
d_gene: NA
abundance: once
CDR3aa: CASSIEGVGGADGELFF
CDR3nt: TGTGCCAGTAGTATAGAGGGTGTGGGGGGAGCCGACGGGGAGCTGTTTTTT

j_gene: TRBJ1-5
v_gene: TRBV7-2
d_gene: NA
abundance: once
CDR3aa: CASSYAGASNQPQHF
CDR3nt: TGTGCCAGCAGCTACGCAGGGGCTAGCAATCAGCCCCAGCATTTT

j_gene: TRBJ2-1
v_gene: TRBV7-2
d_gene: TRBD2
abundance: NA
CDR3aa: CASSLESGGGYNEQFF
CDR3nt: TGTGCCAGCAGCTTAGAGTCGGGAGGTGGGTACAATGAGCAGTTCTTC

j_gene: TRBJ2-5
v_gene: TRBV3-1/TRBV3-2
d_gene: NA
abundance: many
CDR3aa: CASSQDLNTQETQYF
CDR3nt: TGTGCCAGCAGCCAAGATCTGAACACCCAAGAGACCCAGTACTTC

j_gene: TRBJ2-2
v_gene: TRBV6-6
d_gene: TRBD2
abundance: NA
CDR3aa: CASSRWTSGANTGELFF
CDR3nt: TGTGCCAGCAGTAGATGGACTAGCGGGGCGAACACCGGGGAGCTGTTTTTT

j_gene: TRBJ2-3
v_gene: TRBV19
d_gene: TRBD2
abundance: NA
CDR3aa: CASSLTRLAGAPSTDTQYF
CDR3nt: TGTGCCAGTAGTCTAACCCGACTAGCGGGAGCTCCATCCACAGATACGCAGTATTTT

j_gene: TRBJ2-1
v_gene: TRBV19
d_gene: NA
abundance: NA
CDR3aa: CASTHRDRYNEQFF
CDR3nt: TGTGCCAGTACCCACCGTGACAGGTACAATGAGCAGTTCTTC

j_gene: TRBJ2-3
v_gene: TRBV4-1
d_gene: NA
abundance: NA
CDR3aa: CASSQDPGGYRKDTQYF
CDR3nt: TGCGCCAGCAGCCAAGATCCAGGGGGGTATAGAAAAGATACGCAGTATTTT

j_gene: TRBJ2-7
v_gene: TRBV24-1
d_gene: NA
abundance: NA
CDR3aa: CATSARNGAYEQYF
CDR3nt: TGTGCCACCAGTGCACGGAACGGAGCCTACGAGCAGTACTTC

j_gene: TRBJ2-4
v_gene: TRBV11-3
d_gene: NA
abundance: NA
CDR3aa: CASSLAPTAKNIQYF
CDR3nt: TGTGCCAGCAGCTTAGCCCCTACAGCCAAAAACATTCAGTACTTC

j_gene: TRBJ2-7
v_gene: TRBV28
d_gene: TRBD2
abundance: few
CDR3aa: CASSIGLAGGYEQYF
CDR3nt: TGTGCCAGCAGTATCGGCCTAGCGGGAGGTTACGAGCAGTACTTC

j_gene: TRBJ2-1
v_gene: TRBV11-2
d_gene: NA
abundance: NA
CDR3aa: CASSQRVAVNEQFF
CDR3nt: TGTGCCAGCAGTCAGAGGGTAGCGGTCAATGAGCAGTTCTTC

j_gene: TRBJ1-1
v_gene: TRBV24-1
d_gene: NA
abundance: NA
CDR3aa: CATSDSTQVGDTEAFF
CDR3nt: TGTGCCACCAGTGATTCGACACAGGTAGGGGACACTGAAGCTTTCTTT

j_gene: TRBJ2-5
v_gene: TRBV30
d_gene: NA
abundance: once
CDR3aa: CAWSVQQETQYF
CDR3nt: TGTGCCTGGAGTGTCCAACAAGAGACCCAGTACTTC

j_gene: TRBJ1-2
v_gene: TRBV28
d_gene: TRBD1
abundance: NA
CDR3aa: CATWDRAYGYTF
CDR3nt: TGTGCCACCTGGGACAGGGCCTATGGCTACACCTTC

j_gene: TRBJ2-1
v_gene: TRBV11-3
d_gene: TRBD2
abundance: few
CDR3aa: CASSLAGVGSYNEQFF
CDR3nt: TGTGCCAGCAGCTTGGCGGGAGTGGGTTCCTACAATGAGCAGTTCTTC

j_gene: TRBJ1-2
v_gene: TRBV7-9
d_gene: NA
abundance: NA
CDR3aa: CASSLGLVGYGYTF
CDR3nt: TGTGCCAGCAGCTTGGGCCTGGTGGGCTATGGCTACACCTTC

j_gene: TRBJ1-2
v_gene: TRBV27
d_gene: NA
abundance: once
CDR3aa: CASSRRGGIYGYTF
CDR3nt: TGTGCCAGCAGTCGGCGCGGAGGGATCTATGGCTACACCTTC

j_gene: TRBJ2-1
v_gene: TRBV6-5
d_gene: NA
abundance: NA
CDR3aa: CASSYSRSSYNEQFF
CDR3nt: TGTGCCAGCAGTTACTCGAGAAGCTCCTACAATGAGCAGTTCTTC

j_gene: TRBJ1-1
v_gene: TRBV19
d_gene: NA
abundance: NA
CDR3aa: CASSIRVNTEAFF
CDR3nt: TGTGCCAGTAGTATCAGGGTGAACACTGAAGCTTTCTTT

j_gene: TRBJ2-2
v_gene: TRBV5-1
d_gene: TRBD1
abundance: NA
CDR3aa: CASSLLQGDGELFF
CDR3nt: TGCGCCAGCAGCTTGCTACAGGGGGACGGGGAGCTGTTTTTT

j_gene: TRBJ2-7
v_gene: TRBV5-4
d_gene: TRBD2
abundance: NA
CDR3aa: CASSFLGGSSYEQYF
CDR3nt: TGTGCCAGCAGCTTTTTGGGCGGGAGCTCCTACGAGCAGTACTTC

j_gene: TRBJ2-1
v_gene: TRBV6-5
d_gene: NA
abundance: NA
CDR3aa: CASSLMRSAHEQFF
CDR3nt: TGTGCCAGCAGCCTTATGAGGTCTGCCCATGAGCAGTTCTTC

j_gene: TRBJ2-7
v_gene: TRBV5-1
d_gene: NA
abundance: NA
CDR3aa: CASSLEWATYEQYF
CDR3nt: TGCGCCAGCAGCTTGGAATGGGCTACCTACGAGCAGTACTTC

j_gene: TRBJ1-2
v_gene: TRBV2
d_gene: NA
abundance: NA
CDR3aa: CASSDRQTLYGYTF
CDR3nt: TGTGCCAGCAGTGATAGACAGACGCTCTATGGCTACACCTTC

j_gene: TRBJ2-1
v_gene: TRBV2
d_gene: TRBD2
abundance: NA
CDR3aa: CARRGTSGRDPDEQFF
CDR3nt: TGTGCCAGGCGTGGGACTAGCGGGAGGGACCCGGACGAGCAGTTCTTC

j_gene: TRBJ2-7
v_gene: TRBV5-1
d_gene: TRBD1
abundance: NA
CDR3aa: CASRNRGEQYF
CDR3nt: TGCGCCAGCAGGAACAGGGGGGAGCAGTACTTC

j_gene: TRBJ2-1
v_gene: TRBV11-3
d_gene: TRBD1
abundance: NA
CDR3aa: CASTLGQGSDNEQFF
CDR3nt: TGTGCCAGCACCCTGGGACAGGGAAGCGACAATGAGCAGTTCTTC

j_gene: TRBJ2-3
v_gene: TRBV9
d_gene: TRBD2
abundance: NA
CDR3aa: CASSRSGGTDTQYF
CDR3nt: TGTGCCAGCAGCCGAAGCGGGGGCACAGATACGCAGTATTTT

j_gene: TRBJ2-7
v_gene: TRBV6-6
d_gene: NA
abundance: NA
CDR3aa: CASSYSSGAGYEQYF
CDR3nt: TGTGCCAGCAGTTACTCGTCAGGGGCCGGCTACGAGCAGTACTTC

j_gene: TRBJ2-1
v_gene: TRBV7-3
d_gene: NA
abundance: NA
CDR3aa: CASSFTDGLARNEQFF
CDR3nt: TGTGCCAGCAGCTTTACGGACGGGCTAGCGCGGAATGAGCAGTTCTTC

j_gene: TRBJ2-3
v_gene: TRBV11-2
d_gene: NA
abundance: NA
CDR3aa: CASRRAGEADTQYF
CDR3nt: TGTGCCAGCAGGCGGGCCGGGGAAGCAGATACGCAGTATTTT

j_gene: TRBJ2-1
v_gene: TRBV3-1/TRBV3-2
d_gene: TRBD2
abundance: NA
CDR3aa: CASSQDSGVYNEQFF
CDR3nt: TGTGCCAGCAGCCAAGACAGCGGGGTATACAATGAGCAGTTCTTC

j_gene: TRBJ2-1
v_gene: TRBV19
d_gene: TRBD2
abundance: NA
CDR3aa: CASSISLAVSNEQFF
CDR3nt: TGTGCCAGTAGTATCTCACTAGCGGTGTCAAATGAGCAGTTCTTC

j_gene: TRBJ2-5
v_gene: TRBV5-1
d_gene: TRBD2
abundance: once
CDR3aa: CASSPLAGVQETQYF
CDR3nt: TGCGCCAGCAGCCCACTAGCGGGAGTACAAGAGACCCAGTACTTC

j_gene: TRBJ1-5
v_gene: TRBV28
d_gene: NA
abundance: few
CDR3aa: CASIRPGVNQPQHF
CDR3nt: TGTGCCAGCATTCGCCCAGGGGTCAATCAGCCCCAGCATTTT

j_gene: TRBJ1-2
v_gene: TRBV5-1
d_gene: NA
abundance: NA
CDR3aa: CASSLTGTNGDGYTF
CDR3nt: TGCGCCAGCAGCTTGACCGGGACAAATGGGGATGGCTACACCTTC

j_gene: TRBJ1-6
v_gene: TRBV27
d_gene: TRBD1
abundance: NA
CDR3aa: CASSLHGQGSFVALHF
CDR3nt: TGTGCCAGCAGTTTACATGGACAGGGGTCCTTTGTGGCCCTCCACTTT

j_gene: TRBJ2-5
v_gene: TRBV5-1
d_gene: TRBD1
abundance: once
CDR3aa: CASSPVRDRAKTQYF
CDR3nt: TGCGCCAGCAGCCCAGTCCGGGACAGGGCAAAGACCCAGTACTTC

j_gene: TRBJ1-5
v_gene: TRBV4-2
d_gene: TRBD1
abundance: NA
CDR3aa: CASSQDLVGTGGANQPQHF
CDR3nt: TGTGCCAGCAGCCAAGATTTGGTAGGGACAGGGGGCGCGAATCAGCCCCAGCATTTT

j_gene: TRBJ1-1
v_gene: TRBV4-3
d_gene: NA
abundance: NA
CDR3aa: CASSQTLQGTEAFF
CDR3nt: TGCGCCAGCAGCCAGACGCTCCAGGGAACTGAAGCTTTCTTT

j_gene: TRBJ2-2
v_gene: TRBV10-3
d_gene: NA
abundance: NA
CDR3aa: CAIDSGWNTGELFF
CDR3nt: TGTGCCATCGACAGCGGGTGGAACACCGGGGAGCTGTTTTTT

j_gene: TRBJ1-1
v_gene: TRBV6-2/TRBV6-3
d_gene: NA
abundance: NA
CDR3aa: CASSYGGVNTEAFF
CDR3nt: TGTGCCAGCAGTTACGGGGGGGTGAACACTGAAGCTTTCTTT

j_gene: TRBJ2-7
v_gene: TRBV4-3
d_gene: NA
abundance: NA
CDR3aa: CASSQVLEVSYEQYF
CDR3nt: TGCGCCAGCAGCCAAGTCTTAGAAGTCTCCTACGAGCAGTACTTC

j_gene: TRBJ2-3
v_gene: TRBV3-1/TRBV3-2
d_gene: NA
abundance: NA
CDR3aa: CASSRHTDTQYF
CDR3nt: TGTGCCAGCAGCCGACACACAGATACGCAGTATTTT

j_gene: TRBJ1-2
v_gene: TRBV30
d_gene: TRBD1
abundance: NA
CDR3aa: CAWRGDRKNYGYTF
CDR3nt: TGTGCCTGGAGGGGGGACAGAAAGAACTATGGCTACACCTTC

j_gene: TRBJ2-5
v_gene: TRBV10-2
d_gene: TRBD2
abundance: NA
CDR3aa: CASSGTSGRQTQYF
CDR3nt: TGCGCCAGCTCTGGGACTAGCGGCCGCCAGACCCAGTACTTC

j_gene: TRBJ2-3
v_gene: TRBV27
d_gene: TRBD1
abundance: few
CDR3aa: CASSIEGQGSDTQYF
CDR3nt: TGTGCCAGCAGTATCGAGGGACAGGGATCAGATACGCAGTATTTT

j_gene: TRBJ2-2
v_gene: TRBV5-1
d_gene: TRBD1
abundance: once
CDR3aa: CASSPGQGPTGELFF
CDR3nt: TGCGCCAGCAGCCCGGGACAGGGCCCCACCGGGGAGCTGTTTTTT

j_gene: TRBJ1-5
v_gene: TRBV19
d_gene: NA
abundance: NA
CDR3aa: CASSAGGFGGFQPQHF
CDR3nt: TGTGCCAGTAGCGCGGGGGGGTTCGGGGGCTTTCAGCCCCAGCATTTT

j_gene: TRBJ2-1
v_gene: TRBV18
d_gene: TRBD2
abundance: NA
CDR3aa: CASSDTSGSSYNEQFF
CDR3nt: TGTGCCAGCTCAGATACTAGCGGGAGCTCCTACAATGAGCAGTTCTTC

j_gene: TRBJ2-3
v_gene: TRBV7-2
d_gene: NA
abundance: NA
CDR3aa: CASRPQPGARSTDTQYF
CDR3nt: TGTGCCAGCAGACCACAGCCAGGGGCGAGAAGCACAGATACGCAGTATTTT

j_gene: TRBJ2-2
v_gene: TRBV5-5
d_gene: NA
abundance: NA
CDR3aa: CASSFSYTGELFF
CDR3nt: TGTGCCAGCAGCTTCAGTTACACCGGGGAGCTGTTTTTT

j_gene: TRBJ1-5
v_gene: TRBV30
d_gene: NA
abundance: once
CDR3aa: CALEAGVNQPQHF
CDR3nt: TGTGCCCTGGAGGCAGGGGTCAATCAGCCCCAGCATTTT

j_gene: TRBJ2-1
v_gene: TRBV6-1
d_gene: NA
abundance: NA
CDR3aa: CASSEWGEAHNEQFF
CDR3nt: TGTGCCAGCAGTGAATGGGGGGAGGCCCACAATGAGCAGTTCTTC

j_gene: TRBJ2-7
v_gene: TRBV7-2
d_gene: NA
abundance: NA
CDR3aa: CASSLDPGEQYF
CDR3nt: TGTGCCAGCAGCTTAGATCCGGGAGAGCAGTACTTC

j_gene: TRBJ1-6
v_gene: TRBV5-1
d_gene: TRBD1
abundance: few
CDR3aa: CASSLEQGQGSYNSPLHF
CDR3nt: TGCGCCAGCAGCTTGGAGCAGGGACAGGGCTCCTATAATTCACCCCTCCACTTT

j_gene: TRBJ1-2
v_gene: TRBV28
d_gene: NA
abundance: medium-sized
CDR3aa: CASSVRPGDERTF
CDR3nt: TGTGCCAGCAGTGTCAGACCAGGGGATGAAAGGACCTTC